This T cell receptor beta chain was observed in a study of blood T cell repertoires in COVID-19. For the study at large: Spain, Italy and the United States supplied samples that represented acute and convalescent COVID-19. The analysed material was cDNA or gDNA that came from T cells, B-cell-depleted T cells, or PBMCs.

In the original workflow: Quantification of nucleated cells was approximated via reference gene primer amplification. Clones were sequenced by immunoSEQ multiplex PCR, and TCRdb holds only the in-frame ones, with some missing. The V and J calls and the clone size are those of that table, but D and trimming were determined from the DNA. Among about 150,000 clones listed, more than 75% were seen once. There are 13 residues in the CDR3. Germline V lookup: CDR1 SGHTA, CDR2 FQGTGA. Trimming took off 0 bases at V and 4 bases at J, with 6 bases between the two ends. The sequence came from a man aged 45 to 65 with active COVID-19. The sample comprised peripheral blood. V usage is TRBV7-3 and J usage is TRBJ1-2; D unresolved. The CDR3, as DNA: TGTGCCAGCAGCTTAACCCGGGGCTATGGCTACACCTTC. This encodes CASSLTRGYGYTF.